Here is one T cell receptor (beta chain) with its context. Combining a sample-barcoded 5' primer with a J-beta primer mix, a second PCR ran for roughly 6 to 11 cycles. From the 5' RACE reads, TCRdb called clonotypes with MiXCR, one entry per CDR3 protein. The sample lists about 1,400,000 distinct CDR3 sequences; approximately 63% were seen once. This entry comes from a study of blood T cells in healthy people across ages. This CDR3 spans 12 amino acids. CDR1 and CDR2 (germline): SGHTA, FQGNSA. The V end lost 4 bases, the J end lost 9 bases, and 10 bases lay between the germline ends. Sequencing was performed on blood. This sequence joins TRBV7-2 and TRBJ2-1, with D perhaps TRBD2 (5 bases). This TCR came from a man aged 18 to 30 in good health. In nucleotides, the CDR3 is TGTGCCAGCAGCTCTGGACTGATTGAGCAGTTCTTC. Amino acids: CASSSGLIEQFF.